These T cell receptor beta chains were read from a single sample in a study of CXCR3-negative and CXCR3-positive naive CD8 T cells. From the 5' RACE reads, TCRdb lists one entry per CDR3 protein and no DNA. Recorded for this sample: over 70,000 distinct CDR3 sequences. The material sequenced was naive CXCR3- CD8+ T cells from blood. Every receptor here comes from a human donor in good health. Some clones in this sample may be carry-over from other donors' samples. CDR3s include the opening cysteine and the closing phenylalanine or tryptophan. Fields, in order: V gene, J gene, CDR3 protein.

v_call: TRBV29-1
j_call: TRBJ2-2
cdr3_aa: CSVVGPGQGASGELFF

v_call: TRBV4-3
j_call: TRBJ1-1
cdr3_aa: CASSQDRGAGTEAFF

v_call: TRBV19
j_call: TRBJ2-1
cdr3_aa: CASSITSGVSSYNEQFF

v_call: TRBV30
j_call: TRBJ1-1
cdr3_aa: CAWSDTNTEAFF

v_call: TRBV18
j_call: TRBJ2-4
cdr3_aa: CASSPAGTGDEQYF

v_call: TRBV9
j_call: TRBJ2-1
cdr3_aa: CASSLSLDVDEQFF

v_call: TRBV4-3
j_call: TRBJ1-1
cdr3_aa: CASSRSRYTEAFF

v_call: TRBV5-1
j_call: TRBJ2-7
cdr3_aa: CASSLEDSYYEQYF

v_call: TRBV7-2
j_call: TRBJ2-6
cdr3_aa: CASSSGLLVSGANVLTF

v_call: TRBV6-1
j_call: TRBJ1-4
cdr3_aa: CASSPRLAPTNEKLFF

v_call: TRBV28
j_call: TRBJ1-2
cdr3_aa: CASSSMVGNYGYTF

v_call: TRBV5-4
j_call: TRBJ2-7
cdr3_aa: CASSLRPVYEQYF

v_call: TRBV7-9
j_call: TRBJ2-5
cdr3_aa: CASSAPLQETQYF

v_call: TRBV29-1
j_call: TRBJ2-1
cdr3_aa: CSVEDLLAGVHNEQFF

v_call: TRBV6-6
j_call: TRBJ2-3
cdr3_aa: CASSWPSGLAGDTDTQYF

v_call: TRBV12-3/TRBV12-4
j_call: TRBJ1-5
cdr3_aa: CASSLEGQPQHF

v_call: TRBV29-1
j_call: TRBJ1-2
cdr3_aa: CSVASGNYGYTF

v_call: TRBV29-1
j_call: TRBJ1-1
cdr3_aa: CTSEGNTEAFF

v_call: TRBV20-1
j_call: TRBJ1-5
cdr3_aa: CSASGMRTGYYSNQPQHF

v_call: TRBV12-3/TRBV12-4
j_call: TRBJ2-7
cdr3_aa: CASHYSGGPTYEQYF

v_call: TRBV29-1
j_call: TRBJ2-6
cdr3_aa: CSATTGANVLTF

v_call: TRBV12-3/TRBV12-4
j_call: TRBJ1-1
cdr3_aa: CASSLGVRQMNTEAFF

v_call: TRBV5-5
j_call: TRBJ1-1
cdr3_aa: CASRSGAAMDTEAFF

v_call: TRBV15
j_call: TRBJ2-4
cdr3_aa: CATSIEGQAKNIQYF

v_call: TRBV7-9
j_call: TRBJ1-1
cdr3_aa: CASIPGQSNTEAFF

v_call: TRBV28
j_call: TRBJ2-1
cdr3_aa: CASRPGYNEQFF

v_call: TRBV12-3/TRBV12-4
j_call: TRBJ2-7
cdr3_aa: CASSFLLVRPLTRYEQYF

v_call: TRBV29-1
j_call: TRBJ2-7
cdr3_aa: CSVVPEITGTPYEQYF

v_call: TRBV9
j_call: TRBJ2-1
cdr3_aa: CASTRGELRYNEQFF

v_call: TRBV29-1
j_call: TRBJ2-1
cdr3_aa: CSVDGGVRGVAPGEQFF

v_call: TRBV27
j_call: TRBJ2-1
cdr3_aa: CASSLSQGRNEQFF

v_call: TRBV6-2/TRBV6-3
j_call: TRBJ1-2
cdr3_aa: CASSPGQTFYGYTF

v_call: TRBV7-9
j_call: TRBJ1-6
cdr3_aa: CASSLRAGDPLNSPLHF

v_call: TRBV27
j_call: TRBJ2-1
cdr3_aa: CASSLGARLAGIYNEQFF

v_call: TRBV20-1
j_call: TRBJ1-6
cdr3_aa: CSARDPREGTYNSPLHF

v_call: TRBV5-1
j_call: TRBJ2-7
cdr3_aa: CASSFASGGTAYEQYF

v_call: TRBV28
j_call: TRBJ2-7
cdr3_aa: CASSLFSGQGHTYEQYF

v_call: TRBV7-3
j_call: TRBJ2-2
cdr3_aa: CASRAGENTGELFF

v_call: TRBV7-9
j_call: TRBJ2-3
cdr3_aa: CASSPKRGTDTDTQYF

v_call: TRBV29-1
j_call: TRBJ2-3
cdr3_aa: CSVVWLAGPDTQYF

v_call: TRBV12-3/TRBV12-4
j_call: TRBJ1-1
cdr3_aa: CASSFGAGTEAFF

v_call: TRBV15
j_call: TRBJ2-7
cdr3_aa: CATSRVRDGENEQYF

v_call: TRBV7-2
j_call: TRBJ2-3
cdr3_aa: CASSSDNTDTQYF

v_call: TRBV20-1
j_call: TRBJ1-1
cdr3_aa: CRNIGTDSNTEAFF

v_call: TRBV3-1
j_call: TRBJ2-7
cdr3_aa: CASSQGSGSLYEQYF

v_call: TRBV29-1
j_call: TRBJ2-1
cdr3_aa: CSVEDRTGERNEQFF